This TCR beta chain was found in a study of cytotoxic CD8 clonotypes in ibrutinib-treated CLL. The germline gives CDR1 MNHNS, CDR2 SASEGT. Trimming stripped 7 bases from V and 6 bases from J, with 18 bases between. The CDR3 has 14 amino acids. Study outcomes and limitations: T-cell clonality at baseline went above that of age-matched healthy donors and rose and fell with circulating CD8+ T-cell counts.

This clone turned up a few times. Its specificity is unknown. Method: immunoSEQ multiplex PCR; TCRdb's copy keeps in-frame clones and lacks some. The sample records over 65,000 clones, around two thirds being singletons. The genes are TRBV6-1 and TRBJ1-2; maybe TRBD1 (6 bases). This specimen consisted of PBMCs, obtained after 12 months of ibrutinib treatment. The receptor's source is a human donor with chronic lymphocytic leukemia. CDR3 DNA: TGTGCCAGCACCGAAGGGTACAGGGCGGATGGCTACACCTTC. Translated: CASTEGYRADGYTF.